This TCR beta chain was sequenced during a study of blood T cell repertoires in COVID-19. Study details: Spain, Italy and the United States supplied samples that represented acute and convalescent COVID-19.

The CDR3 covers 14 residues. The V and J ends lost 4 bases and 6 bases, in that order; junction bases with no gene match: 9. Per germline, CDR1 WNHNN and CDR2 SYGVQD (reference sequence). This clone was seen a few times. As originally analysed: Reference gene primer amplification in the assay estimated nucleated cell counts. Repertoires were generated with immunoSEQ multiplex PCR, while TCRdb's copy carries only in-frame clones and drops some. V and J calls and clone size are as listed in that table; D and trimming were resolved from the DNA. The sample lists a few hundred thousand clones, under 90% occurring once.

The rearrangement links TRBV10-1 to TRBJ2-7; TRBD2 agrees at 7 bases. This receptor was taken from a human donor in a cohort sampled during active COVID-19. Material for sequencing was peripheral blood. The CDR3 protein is CASSGNTGGCEQYF. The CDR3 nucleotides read TGCGCCAGCAGTGGAAATACCGGGGGGTGCGAGCAGTACTTC.